Below, one T cell receptor beta chain is given with its context. Its antigen is not yet known. Per-base qualities were not stored, and no clone one base away is much larger. The CDR3 covers 16 residues, taking in both the cysteine and the phenylalanine. Only the CDR3 part of the read is kept: 48 bases, read in frame from the first base. This entry comes from a study of cytomegalovirus exposure and HLA in healthy donors (dated by TCRdb to the late 2010s). Turning to the overall study: According to an earlier analysis of around 600 of the donors, some 170 million T cells yielded 117 million unique TCR beta sequences and approximately 300 Gb of sequence data. An early release that covered 640 HLA-typed donors contained about 300 gigabases of sequencing data and about 93 million unique TCR sequences. The genetic ancestry cluster associated with self-reported Caucasian donors included about four fifths of the roughly 400 genotyped donors. The study aimed to test whether signatures of past pathogen exposure could be identified by cataloging public T cell receptors. The study used immunosequencing to profile the T cell repertoires of under 700 subjects and linked those repertoires to cytomegalovirus serostatus. In addition to the first cohort of hundreds of subjects, a separate validation cohort of around 110 different subjects was used. To predict cytomegalovirus infection status, the study brought together high-throughput TCR immunosequencing, statistical association of individual TCRs with disease status, and machine learning. A later analysis re-examined previously published TCR beta repertoires from more than 650 donors and added high-resolution HLA genotyping to investigate patterns of TCR occurrence. Rather than drawing on any new phenotypic data, the later analysis identified candidate immune exposures from TCR beta sequences and the way those sequences occurred across donors. To decide whether each TCR beta V gene segment behaved as functional or pseudogenic, an earlier analysis of some 600 of the donors relied on high-throughput TCR beta sequencing. Alongside the repertoire data, information on donor age, sex, ethnicity and CMV serostatus was compiled. In a later genetic analysis, genome-wide SNP genotypes for about three fifths of the roughly 670 donors were used, and that subset was treated as a discovery cohort. Every repertoire in the discovery cohort had been generated on one and the same sequencing platform. Class I and class II HLA loci were covered by the typing at four-digit resolution. The number of donors typed differed by locus, with 629-630 for A, B, C, DRB1 and DQB1, 522 for DQA1, nearly 610 for DPA1, and around 450 for DPB1. Because of strong linkage in the cohort, five DR-DQ haplotypes were treated as single units for association and clustering. Among around 400 genotyped donors of the cohort, an average of roughly 230,000 unique TCR beta nucleotide sequences was sequenced per donor, of which about 18% were non-productive. Results and caveats for the whole study, not just this receptor: While some public TCRs were present in many individuals, most TCR sequences turned up only very rarely across donors. Because the 87-base-pair reads could not distinguish some IMGT-functional V segments, including TRBV6-2 and TRBV6-3, those segments were excluded. Compared with equally common non-associated chains, HLA-associated TCR beta chains in a later analysis were more clonally expanded and had lower generation probabilities. Strong co-occurrence of HLA alleles, especially DR and DQ, made assigning TCR associations to individual alleles difficult. In an earlier analysis of several hundred of the donors, most TCR beta V segments were observed in productive rearrangements about 90% or about 30% of the time, broadly matching IMGT annotations. The authors suggested that the approach could potentially be generalized to other disease states and immunological phenotypes. Linkage disequilibrium might explain the correlated functional status among segregating V segments, but an unknown experimental factor could not be excluded. A few of the identified cytomegalovirus-associated TCR beta chains were confirmed in vitro to be specific for cytomegalovirus antigens. CMV serostatus was the only immune exposure information available for the cohort. Presence/absence analyses assumed roughly uniform sequencing depth across donors, an assumption that may not hold. A later analysis found that TCR association rates varied across HLA loci, with DRB1 alleles showing the most associated TCRs and HLA-C alleles the fewest. Because counts were too low, seventeen rarely observed V segments, including chromosome 9 orphons, were left out of the earlier analysis of 500 to 750 of the donors. Because HLA typing was missing for some donors at each locus, association tests included only the typed subset. A further reported finding was that TCR beta sequences accurately predicted the HLA-A and HLA-B alleles for most subjects in the first cohort. A later genetic analysis reported fewer N-insertions in productive TCRs among donors in an Asian-associated ancestry cluster than the approximately 670-donor mean. The sequencing pipeline was judged likely to have produced a cluster of highly shared sequence variants as a technical artifact. Only TCR beta chains were sequenced in this cohort, and the absence of alpha or paired-chain data limited detectable features. V-gene and J-gene trimming of TCR beta chains was associated with a missense DCLRE1C variant in a later genetic analysis, and the association was replicated in an independent cohort. The classifier was reported to diagnose cytomegalovirus status with high specificity and sensitivity in both the original and validation cohorts. A later analysis reported that several top co-occurrence clusters appeared linked to parvovirus B19, influenza, CMV and Epstein-Barr virus. The study gave a list of about 150 TCR beta chains associated with cytomegalovirus. According to a later analysis, most CMV-associated TCR beta chains appeared to be HLA-restricted, and the HLA associations seemed to be driven largely by CMV exposure. Specific HLA alleles were associated with over 15,000 TCR beta sequences at a false discovery rate of 0.05 in a later analysis.

To prepare the library, the immunoSEQ multiplex PCR assay was applied. For the multiplex PCR, a mixture combining 60 forward primers for TCR Vbeta segments and 13 reverse primers for TCR Jbeta segments was used. The CDR3 region of rearranged TCR beta genes was amplified from genomic DNA by a multiplex PCR assay. The Illumina HiSeq System was used to sequence the amplified TCR beta libraries as 87-base-pair reads. The study's processing was this. A later analysis tallied around 82 million unique TCR beta chains across the 666 repertoires, and 10 million to 11 million of those chains were shared by two or more donors. Raw reads were error-corrected and collapsed into unique sequences by a nearest-neighbor algorithm in which closely related sequences were merged to remove PCR and sequencing errors. V, D and J gene segments were assigned by aligning CDR3 sequences to IMGT reference sequences. Each retained sequence needed at least a six-nucleotide match to both a V gene segment and a J gene segment. A rearrangement was called productive if the CDR3 had no stop codons and remained in frame with V and J, and every other rearrangement was called non-productive. CDR3 was defined by IMGT convention, running from the second conserved V-encoded cysteine to the conserved J-encoded phenylalanine. The earlier analysis of some 580 of the donors excluded any sequence lacking an unambiguous match to a single V gene segment. In an earlier analysis of 587 of the donors, a V segment was called functional when productive rearrangements were above 56.7%, and segregating when the standard deviation between donors exceeded 5%. A statistical classification framework was built for diagnosing cytomegalovirus status from the catalog of TCR beta chain sequences. A later analysis assigned V and J genes by comparing TCR nucleotide sequences with IMGT/GENE-DB human TR gene sequences. Using the TCRdist pipeline, a later analysis assigned CDR3 sequences along with most-parsimonious VDJ recombination scenarios. In a later analysis, each TCR beta chain was defined by its CDR3 amino acid sequence together with its V-gene family, and reads lacking a unique V-gene family were excluded. In a later analysis, around 650 highly shared, low-generation-probability nucleotide sequences were removed to address suspected cross-contamination and a sequencing artifact. In a later analysis, a clonal expansion index was calculated for each public chain from normalized within-repertoire ranks of inferred template counts. In a later analysis, generation probabilities were computed using a VDJ recombination model fitted to out-of-frame rearrangements, and the results were checked against IGoR. A later analysis scored TCR-TCR, TCR-HLA and TCR-CMV co-occurrence with hypergeometric tests, applying a repertoire-size bias correction to TCR pairs. False discovery rates were estimated in a later analysis by permuting HLA or CMV assignments 20 times. A later analysis grouped co-occurring TCRs with DBSCAN, adding TCRdist sequence similarity when clustering within HLA-allele-positive subsets. Repertoires with fewer than 30,000 or more than 120,000 public chains were left out of co-occurrence clustering, as were about 5 repertoires with anomalous nucleotide sharing. TCRdb retrieved this table from immuneACCESS and kept in-frame rearrangements only. Not all clones are present; in checked studies, unresolved V genes account for under half, and no reason is known for the remainder. That table furnishes V, J and clone size, whereas the DNA furnished D and trimming. A total of about 170,000 clones appear in this sample, approximately 80% of them only once. The top ten clonotypes cover approximately 0.8% of the sample.

The cohort consisted of more than 650 healthy bone marrow donors. At the time of sampling, all cohort members were nominally healthy, though unrecorded immune exposures were likely present. The donor was CMV seronegative and was included in the group of a few hundred seronegative cohort members. Each donor provided a peripheral blood sample, and peripheral blood mononuclear cells were used for TCR beta sequencing. The Qiagen DNeasy Blood Extraction Kit was used to extract genomic DNA from the blood cell samples. The receptor chain draws on TRBV21-1 and TRBJ1-2; the listed D gene, TRBD1, was not tested against the DNA. TRBV21-1 represents a pseudogene. This clonotype was obtained from a woman between 18 and 29 years old in good health and CMV-seronegative. The sequenced material came from PBMCs. The CDR3 region: CASSKVTGTASYGYTF. The bases read TGTGCCAGCAGCAAAGTTACCGGGACAGCGAGCTATGGCTACACCTTC.